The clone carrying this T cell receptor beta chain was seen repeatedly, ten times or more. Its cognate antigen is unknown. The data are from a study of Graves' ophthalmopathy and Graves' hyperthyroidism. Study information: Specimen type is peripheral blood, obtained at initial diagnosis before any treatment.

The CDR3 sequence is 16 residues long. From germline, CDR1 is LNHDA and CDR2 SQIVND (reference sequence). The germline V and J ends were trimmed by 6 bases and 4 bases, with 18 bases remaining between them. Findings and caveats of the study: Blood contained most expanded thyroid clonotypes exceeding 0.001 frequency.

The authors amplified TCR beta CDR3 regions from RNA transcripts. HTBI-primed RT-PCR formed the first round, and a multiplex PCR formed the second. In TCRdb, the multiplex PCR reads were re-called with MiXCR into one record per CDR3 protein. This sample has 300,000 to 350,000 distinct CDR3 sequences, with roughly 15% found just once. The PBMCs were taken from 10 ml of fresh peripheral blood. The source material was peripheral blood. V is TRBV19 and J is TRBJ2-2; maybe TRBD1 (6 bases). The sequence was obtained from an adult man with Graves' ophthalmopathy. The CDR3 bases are TGTGCCAGTAGCCGACAGGCCACGCTCGTCACCGGGGAGCTGTTTTTT. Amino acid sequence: CASSRQATLVTGELFF.